This entry lists 8 T cell receptor beta chains sequenced from one sample in a study of blood T cell repertoires in COVID-19. Data came from immunoSEQ multiplex PCR; TCRdb stores just in-frame clones and leaves some out. This sample has 55,000 to 75,000 clones; approximately 88% occur once, and the top ten carry under 4.5%. Sequencing was carried out using peripheral blood. These receptor sequences come from a human donor in a cohort sampled during active COVID-19.

V and J are TRBV4-3 and TRBJ2-1; TRBD2 might be the D (6 bases). This CDR3 has 15 amino acids. The V end was cut by 0 bases, the J end by 7 bases, with 13 bases between. Germline lookup yields CDR1 LGHNA and CDR2 YSLEER. The CDR3 is CASSQDSGMDNEQFF. CDR3 coding DNA: TGCGCCAGCAGCCAAGATAGCGGAATGGATAATGAGCAGTTCTTC.

Only one count was recorded for this clone. The chain has TRBV29-1 and TRBJ2-7; TRBD1 matches at 10 bases. CDR3 size: 14 residues. Germline V gives CDR1 SQVTM, CDR2 ANQGSEA. V lost 7 bases and J lost 4; bases outside the gene matches: 10. DNA for the CDR3: TGCAGCGCTTTCGACCCGGGACAGGGGTACGAGCAGTACTTC. Amino acid sequence: CSAFDPGQGYEQYF.

The CDR3 region has the DNA TGTGCCAGCAGCTCTCATGCAGGGGGCCCCGGCTATGGCTACACCTTC. Encoded protein: CASSSHAGGPGYGYTF. The gene calls are TRBV11-2 and TRBJ1-2; 8 bases are a match to TRBD1. The junction had 11 bases not matched to a gene; V was cut back by 4 bases and J by 4 bases. CDR3 length equals 16 residues. Germline-derived CDR1 and CDR2 are SGHAT and FQNNGV.

V and J are TRBV6-6 and TRBJ2-7; 7 nucleotides line up with TRBD1. In germline, CDR1 is MNHNY, CDR2 SVGAGI (reference sequence). The CDR3 runs 13 residues. With 2 bases clipped from V and 5 bases from J, the junction kept 3 bases outside the gene matches. The CDR3 region is CASSYRDSNEQYF. CDR3 nucleotides: TGTGCCAGCAGTTACCGGGACAGCAACGAGCAGTACTTC.

The V gene is TRBV9, the J gene TRBJ1-3; TRBD1 agrees at 8 bases. Germline V gene data show CDR1 as SGDLS and CDR2 as YYNGEE. CDR3 length: 15 residues. V lost 0 bases to trimming and J lost 2 bases; unmatched junction nucleotides: 1. The CDR3 region has the DNA TGTGCCAGCAGCGTAGGGACAGGGCCTGGAAACACCATATATTTT. This codes for CASSVGTGPGNTIYF.

The chain recombines TRBV14 with TRBJ2-7, with TRBD2 matching over 7 bases. CDR1 and CDR2 from the germline V gene are SGHDN and FVKESK. J gave up 1 base and V 4 bases, and 7 bases lay outside the gene matches. The CDR3 has 15 residues. The CDR3 loop is CASSPLAGESYEQYF. CDR3 coding DNA: TGTGCCAGCAGCCCCCTTGCGGGAGAGTCCTACGAGCAGTACTTC.

The chain combines TRBV6-5 with TRBJ1-1; 8 nucleotides agree with TRBD1. The germline V gene has CDR1 MNHEY and CDR2 SVGAGI. This CDR3 has 14 residues. The ends lost 6 bases at V and 5 bases at J; junction bases unmatched: 8. CDR3 residues: CASSLDRGGTEAFF. In DNA form, the CDR3 reads TGTGCCAGCAGCCTCGACAGGGGAGGTACTGAAGCTTTCTTT.

The genes are TRBV27 and TRBJ1-1, with D tentatively TRBD1 (6 bases). CDR1 and CDR2 from the germline V gene are MNHEY and SMNVEV (reference sequence). The V end was cut by 10 bases, the J end by 2 bases, with 14 bases between. The CDR3 length is 13 residues. In DNA, the CDR3 is TGTGCCATTGGGGCAGGGGTAAACACTGAAGCTTTCTTT. Its translation is CAIGAGVNTEAFF.